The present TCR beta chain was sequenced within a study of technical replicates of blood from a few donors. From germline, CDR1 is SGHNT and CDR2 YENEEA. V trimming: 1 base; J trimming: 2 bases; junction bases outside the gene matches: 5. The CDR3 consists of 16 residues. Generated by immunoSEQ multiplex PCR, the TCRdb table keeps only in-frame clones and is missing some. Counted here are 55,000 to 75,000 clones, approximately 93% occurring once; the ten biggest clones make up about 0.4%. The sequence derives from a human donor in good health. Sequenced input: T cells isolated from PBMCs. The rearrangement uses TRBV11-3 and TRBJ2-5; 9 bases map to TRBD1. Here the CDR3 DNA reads TGTGCCAGCAGCTTAGGGGGACAGGGAATACAAGAGACCCAGTACTTC. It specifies CASSLGGQGIQETQYF. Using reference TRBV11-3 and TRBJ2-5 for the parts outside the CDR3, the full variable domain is EAGVVQSPRYKIIEKKQPVAFWCNPISGHNTLYWYLQNLGQGPELLIRYENEEAVDDSQLPKDRFSAERLKGVDSTLKIQPAELGDSAVYLCASSLGGQGIQETQYFGPGTRLLVL.